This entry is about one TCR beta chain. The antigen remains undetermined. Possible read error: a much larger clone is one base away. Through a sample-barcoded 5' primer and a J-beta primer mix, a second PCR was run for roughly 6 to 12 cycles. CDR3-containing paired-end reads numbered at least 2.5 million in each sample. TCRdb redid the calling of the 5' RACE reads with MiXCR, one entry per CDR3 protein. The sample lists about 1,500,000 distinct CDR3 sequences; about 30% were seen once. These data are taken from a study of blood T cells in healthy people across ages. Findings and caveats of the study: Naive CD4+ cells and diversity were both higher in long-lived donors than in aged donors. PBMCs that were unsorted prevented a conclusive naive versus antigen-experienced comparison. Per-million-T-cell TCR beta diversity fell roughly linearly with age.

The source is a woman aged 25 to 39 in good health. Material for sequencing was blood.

The CDR3 spells CSVSRQGGINEQYF. DNA of the CDR3: TGCAGCGTATCCCGACAGGGAGGCATTAATGAGCAGTACTTC. V is TRBV29-1 and J is TRBJ2-4; TRBD1 is a possible D gene (7 bases). This CDR3 has 14 amino acids. CDR1 SQVTM and CDR2 ANQGSEA come from the germline V gene. Trimming stripped 6 bases from V and 13 bases from J, with 25 bases between.